This TCR beta chain was observed in a study of shared clonotypes between healthy human individuals. The J segment lost 7 bases and the V segment lost 3 bases, leaving 11 bases of the junction unmatched. The CDR3 extends over 16 amino acids. Germline V gene lookup returns CDR1 MGHDK and CDR2 SYGVNS. The table came from immunoSEQ multiplex PCR; TCRdb's copy has only in-frame clones and leaves some out. Here the sample spans nearly 1,000,000 clones, around three quarters being singletons. The V call is TRBV25-1, the J call TRBJ1-4; 7 nucleotides align to TRBD1. Sequencing was done on a sample of memory CD4+ T cells sorted from blood. Indicated subset: CD45RA-negative fraction. The TCR comes from a man younger than 35 in good health. DNA for the CDR3: TGTGCCAGCAGTGACCACAGGGGCCGCGTCGCTGAAAAACTGTTTTTT. This translates into CASSDHRGRVAEKLFF.